This record covers a single T cell receptor beta chain. The data were taken from a study of blood T cell repertoires in COVID-19. As for the study in general: From T cells, B-cell-depleted T cells, or PBMCs came the material, which was cDNA or gDNA.

This CDR3 comprises 15 residues. V was clipped by 2 bases and J by 1 base, with 11 bases between them. Germline lookup yields CDR1 SGHAT and CDR2 FQNNGV. Study processing details: Counts of nucleated cells, estimated from reference gene primer amplification, were obtained. Measured with immunoSEQ multiplex PCR; TCRdb has only the in-frame clones, and not every one. That table is the source of V, J and clone size, and D and trimming were worked out from the DNA. In the table there are about 380,000 clones, 89% of which are singletons. Sequencing used peripheral blood. The TCR comes from a man in his forties with acute or convalescent COVID-19. The chain links TRBV11-2 to TRBJ1-1; D is perhaps TRBD1 (6 bases). In nucleotides, the CDR3 is TGTGCCAGCAGCTTACAGGACAGACCGAACACTGAAGCTTTCTTT. Its translation: CASSLQDRPNTEAFF. The variable domain in full, completed from reference TRBV11-2 and TRBJ1-1, reads EAGVAQSPRYKIIEKRQSVAFWCNPISGHATLYWYQQILGQGPKLLIQFQNNGVVDDSQLPKDRFSAERLKGVDSTLKIQPAKLEDSAVYLCASSLQDRPNTEAFFGQGTRLTVV.